This TCR beta chain derives from a study of T cells in Graves' hyperthyroidism and ophthalmopathy. Study outcomes and limitations: By a 13 V-J model, ophthalmopathy was set apart from stable hyperthyroidism.

In regard to this clonotype: Its antigen remains unknown. This may be a read error: a much more frequent sequence differs by one nucleotide.

It was RNA transcripts that yielded the amplified TCR beta CDR3 regions. The TCR CDR3 was amplified in a first-round RT-PCR using the HTBI primer set. TCRdb passed the multiplex PCR reads through MiXCR, listing each CDR3 protein once. There are some 300,000 distinct CDR3 sequences in the sample; about 14% occur only once, and more than 7.5% lies in the top ten. Germline V CDR1 and CDR2: SQVTM, ANQGSEA. The V segment lost 7 bases and the J segment 6 bases; nucleotides outside the gene matches: 8. The CDR3 has 12 residues. The sequence derives from a woman in her thirties with Graves' hyperthyroidism that later progressed to Graves' ophthalmopathy. The rearrangement links TRBV29-1 to TRBJ2-7; 8 positions agree with TRBD1. Sequencing was carried out using blood. CDR3 loop: CSALGQGTEQYF. The CDR3 DNA reads TGCAGCGCCCTCGGACAGGGTACCGAGCAGTACTTC.